What follows is one T cell receptor (beta chain) and its context. Its antigen remains unidentified. Base qualities are missing; no much larger clone stands one base away. These data come from a study of cytomegalovirus exposure and HLA in healthy donors (dated by TCRdb to the late 2010s). For the study in its entirety: An earlier analysis of 550 to 700 of the donors reported 250 to 350 Gb of sequence data and more than 90 million unique TCR beta sequences from about 179 million T cells. Approximately 310 gigabases of sequencing data and 78 million or so unique TCR sequences were included in an early release covering around 600 HLA-typed donors. Among the approximately 420 genotyped donors, approximately 76% belonged to the genetic ancestry cluster associated with self-reported Caucasian donors. The study aimed to test whether signatures of past pathogen exposure could be identified by cataloging public T cell receptors. The T cell repertoires of 666 subjects were profiled by immunosequencing and related to cytomegalovirus serostatus. In addition to the first cohort of 666 subjects, a separate validation cohort of 120 different subjects was used. To predict cytomegalovirus infection status, the study brought together high-throughput TCR immunosequencing, statistical association of individual TCRs with disease status, and machine learning. In a later analysis, previously published TCR beta repertoires from hundreds of donors were re-analyzed and high-resolution HLA genotyping was added so that TCR occurrence patterns could be studied. Rather than using new phenotypic data, the later analysis identified candidate immune exposures from TCR beta sequences and from how often those sequences occurred across donors. An earlier analysis of 587 of the donors used high-throughput TCR beta sequencing to judge whether each TCR beta V gene segment behaved as functional or pseudogenic. Donor age, sex, ethnicity and CMV serostatus were compiled together with the repertoire data. Genome-wide SNP genotypes for about 65% of the 666 donors were used in a later genetic analysis, which treated that subset as a discovery cohort. Every discovery cohort repertoire had been produced on one sequencing platform. HLA typing covered class I and class II loci at four-digit resolution. Typing coverage differed by locus: A, B, C, DRB1 and DQB1 were typed in about 620-640 donors, DQA1 in approximately 520, DPA1 in 600 to 610, and DPB1 in just under 490. Several DR-DQ haplotypes were treated as single units for association and clustering because of strong linkage in the cohort. On average, roughly 250,000 unique TCR beta nucleotide sequences were sequenced per donor among fewer than 500 genotyped donors of the cohort, with roughly a sixth of those sequences being non-productive. Points the paper makes about the study in general: A few of the identified cytomegalovirus-associated TCR beta chains were confirmed in vitro to be specific for cytomegalovirus antigens. Correlated functional status among segregating V segments might reflect linkage disequilibrium, but an unknown experimental factor could not be ruled out. The sequencing pipeline was judged likely to have produced a cluster of highly shared sequence variants as a technical artifact. According to the authors, the approach could potentially be generalized to other disease states and immunological phenotypes. When HLA alleles, especially DR and DQ, strongly co-occurred, attributing TCR associations to individual alleles was difficult. Because the 87-base-pair reads could not distinguish some IMGT-functional V segments, including TRBV6-2 and TRBV6-3, those segments were excluded. The earlier analysis of approximately 560 of the donors excluded some 16 rarely observed V segments, including chromosome 9 orphons, because counts were too low. In a later analysis, around 17,000 TCR beta sequences were associated with specific HLA alleles at a false discovery rate of 0.05. While some public TCRs were present in many individuals, most TCR sequences turned up only very rarely across donors. According to a later analysis, parvovirus B19, influenza, CMV and Epstein-Barr virus appeared linked to several top co-occurrence clusters. In this cohort, only TCR beta chains were sequenced, and detectable features were limited by the absence of alpha or paired-chain data. Compared with equally common non-associated chains, HLA-associated TCR beta chains in a later analysis were more clonally expanded and had lower generation probabilities. A later analysis found that TCR association rates varied across HLA loci, with DRB1 alleles showing the most associated TCRs and HLA-C alleles the fewest. An association between a missense DCLRE1C variant and V-gene and J-gene trimming of TCR beta chains was found in a later genetic analysis and replicated in an independent cohort. Because HLA typing was missing for some donors at each locus, association tests included only the typed subset. According to a later analysis, most CMV-associated TCR beta chains appeared to be HLA-restricted, and the HLA associations seemed to be driven largely by CMV exposure. Broadly in line with IMGT annotations, most TCR beta V segments showed up in productive rearrangements about 90% or about 30% of the time in an earlier analysis of several hundred of the donors. Sequencing depth was assumed to be roughly uniform across donors in the presence/absence analyses, though that assumption may not hold. The only immune exposure information available for the cohort was CMV serostatus. A later genetic analysis reported fewer N-insertions in productive TCRs among donors in an Asian-associated ancestry cluster than the roughly 620-donor mean. A further reported finding was that TCR beta sequences accurately predicted the HLA-A and HLA-B alleles for most subjects in the first cohort. Cytomegalovirus status was reported to be diagnosed by the classifier with high specificity and sensitivity in both the original and validation cohorts. In the study, 150 to 200 TCR beta chains were listed as associated with cytomegalovirus.

The cohort comprised under 700 healthy bone marrow donors. At the time of sampling, every cohort member was nominally healthy, though immune exposures that went unrecorded were likely present. The donor tested CMV seropositive, placing the donor among the roughly 300 seropositive members of the cohort. Every donor gave a peripheral blood sample, and the peripheral blood mononuclear cells from that sample were used for TCR beta sequencing. Genomic DNA extraction from the blood cell samples was performed with the Qiagen DNeasy Blood Extraction Kit. CDR1 and CDR2 (SGDLS, YYNGEE) derive from the germline V gene. From the cysteine through the phenylalanine, the CDR3 covers 13 amino acids. Only the CDR3 portion is preserved as DNA: 39 bases, with reading frame beginning at the first base. V loses 4 bases, J loses 3 bases, and the germline ends lie 11 bases apart. Library prep was done by the immunoSEQ multiplex PCR assay. For the multiplex PCR, a mixture combining 60 forward primers for TCR Vbeta segments and 13 reverse primers for TCR Jbeta segments was used. A multiplex PCR assay on genomic DNA amplified the CDR3 region of rearranged TCR beta genes. On the Illumina HiSeq System, the amplified TCR beta libraries were sequenced as 87-base-pair reads. Per the source publication's procedure: In a later analysis, some 80 million unique TCR beta chains were counted across the 500 to 850 repertoires, and roughly 11 million of these chains were shared by at least two donors. To remove PCR and sequencing errors, raw reads were error-corrected and collapsed into unique sequences using a nearest-neighbor algorithm that merged closely related sequences. CDR3 sequences were aligned to IMGT reference sequences to assign V, D and J gene segments. For a sequence to be retained, a match of at least six nucleotides to both a V gene segment and a J gene segment was required. A rearrangement counted as productive if the CDR3 had no stop codons and remained in frame with V and J, and every other rearrangement counted as non-productive. Following IMGT convention, CDR3 was defined as the stretch from the second conserved V-encoded cysteine to the conserved J-encoded phenylalanine. Sequences without an unambiguous match to a single V gene segment were excluded from the earlier analysis of about 600 of the donors. An earlier analysis of fewer than 650 of the donors classified V segments as functional when productive rearrangements were above 56.7% and as segregating when the standard deviation between donors was above 5%. A statistical classification framework was built for diagnosing cytomegalovirus status from the catalog of TCR beta chain sequences. A later analysis assigned V and J genes by comparing TCR nucleotide sequences with IMGT/GENE-DB human TR gene sequences. The TCRdist pipeline was used in a later analysis to assign CDR3 sequences and most-parsimonious VDJ recombination scenarios. In a later analysis, each TCR beta chain was defined by its CDR3 amino acid sequence together with its V-gene family, and reads lacking a unique V-gene family were excluded. A later analysis removed 600 or so highly shared, low-generation-probability nucleotide sequences to deal with suspected cross-contamination and a sequencing artifact. In a later analysis, a clonal expansion index was calculated for each public chain from normalized within-repertoire ranks of inferred template counts. In a later analysis, generation probabilities were computed using a VDJ recombination model fitted to out-of-frame rearrangements, and the results were checked against IGoR. A later analysis scored TCR-TCR, TCR-HLA and TCR-CMV co-occurrence with hypergeometric tests, applying a repertoire-size bias correction to TCR pairs. False discovery rates were estimated in a later analysis by permuting HLA or CMV assignments 20 times. A later analysis grouped co-occurring TCRs with DBSCAN, adding TCRdist sequence similarity when clustering within HLA-allele-positive subsets. For co-occurrence clustering, repertoires with fewer than 30,000 or more than 120,000 public chains were excluded, along with several repertoires with anomalous nucleotide sharing. TCRdb limited this immuneACCESS table to in-frame rearrangements with V and J called. A share of clones is missing; checked studies link under half to unresolved V genes, and the rest is unexplained. V and J calls and clone size are those listed in that table; D and trimming were worked out from the DNA. The sample has about 190,000 clones on record, about 80% of them singletons. The ten largest clones take up 2.1% of the sample.

The clonotype comes from a woman younger than 35 in good health and CMV-seropositive. The sequenced material came from PBMCs. The chain is encoded by TRBV9 joined to TRBJ2-7, with the D gene uncertain. The DNA sequence follows: TGTGCCAGCAGCTCTGACTTATTCTACGAGCAGTACTTC. Its translation is CASSSDLFYEQYF.